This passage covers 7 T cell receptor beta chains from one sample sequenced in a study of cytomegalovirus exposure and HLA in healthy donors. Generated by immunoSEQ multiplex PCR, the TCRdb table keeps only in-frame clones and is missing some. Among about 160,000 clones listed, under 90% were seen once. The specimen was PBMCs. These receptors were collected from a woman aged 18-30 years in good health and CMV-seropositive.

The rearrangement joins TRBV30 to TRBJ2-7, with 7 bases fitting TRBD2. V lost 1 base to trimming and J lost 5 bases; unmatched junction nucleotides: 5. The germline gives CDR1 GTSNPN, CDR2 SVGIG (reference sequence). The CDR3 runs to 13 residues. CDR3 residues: CAWSDGRRNEQYF. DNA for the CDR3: TGTGCCTGGAGTGACGGGAGGAGGAACGAGCAGTACTTC. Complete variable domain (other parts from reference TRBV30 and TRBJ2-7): SQTIHQWPATLVQPVGSPLSLECTVEGTSNPNLYWYRQAAGRGLQLLFYSVGIGQISSEVPQNLSASRPQDRQFILSSKKLLLSDSGFYLCAWSDGRRNEQYFGPGTRLTVT.

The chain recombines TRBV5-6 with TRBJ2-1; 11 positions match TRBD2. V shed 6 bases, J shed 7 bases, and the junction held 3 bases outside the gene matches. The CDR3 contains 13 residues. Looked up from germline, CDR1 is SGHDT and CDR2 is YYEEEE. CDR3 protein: CASIIAGGNEQFF. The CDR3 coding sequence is TGTGCCAGCATTATAGCGGGAGGGAATGAGCAGTTCTTC.

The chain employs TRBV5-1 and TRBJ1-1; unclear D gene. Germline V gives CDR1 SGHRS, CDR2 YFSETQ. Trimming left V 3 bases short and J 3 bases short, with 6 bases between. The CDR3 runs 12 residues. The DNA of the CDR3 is TGCGCCAGCAGCTACCCAGACACTGAAGCTTTCTTT. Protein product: CASSYPDTEAFF.

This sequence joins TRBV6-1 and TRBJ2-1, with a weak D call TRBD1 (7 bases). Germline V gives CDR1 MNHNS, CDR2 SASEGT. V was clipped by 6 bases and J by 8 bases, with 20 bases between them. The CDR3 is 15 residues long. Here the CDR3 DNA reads TGTGCCAGCAGGGAGGGGGCCCAACCCAGCGATGAGCAGTTCTTC. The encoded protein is CASREGAQPSDEQFF.

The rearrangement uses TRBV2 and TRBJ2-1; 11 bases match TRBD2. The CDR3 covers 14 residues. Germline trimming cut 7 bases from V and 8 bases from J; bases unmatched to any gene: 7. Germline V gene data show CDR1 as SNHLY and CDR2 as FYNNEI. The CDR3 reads CASMGLAVVDEQFF. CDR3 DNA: TGTGCCAGCATGGGACTAGCGGTGGTAGATGAGCAGTTCTTC.

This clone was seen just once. This CDR3 is CASSHKGGRDTGELFF. DNA of the CDR3: TGCGCCAGCAGCCATAAAGGCGGGAGGGACACCGGGGAGCTGTTTTTT. The chain is built from TRBV4-1 and TRBJ2-2; 9 bases fit TRBD2. Losses at the gene ends were 3 bases for V and 3 bases for J; bases not matched to a gene: 5. Germline values: CDR1 MGHRA, CDR2 YSYEKL. The CDR3 extends over 16 amino acids.

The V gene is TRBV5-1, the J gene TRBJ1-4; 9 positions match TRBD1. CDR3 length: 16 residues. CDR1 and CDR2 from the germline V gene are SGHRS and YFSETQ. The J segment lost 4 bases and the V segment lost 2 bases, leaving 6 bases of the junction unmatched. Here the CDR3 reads CASSLLPGQGNEKLFF. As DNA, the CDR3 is TGCGCCAGCAGCTTACTCCCGGGACAGGGTAATGAAAAACTGTTTTTT.